This T cell receptor (beta chain) was captured by sequencing in a study of T cells in Graves' hyperthyroidism and ophthalmopathy. As for the study in general: Peripheral blood was obtained at initial diagnosis, preceding any treatment.

The patients, who ranged from 18 to 65 in age, presented with newly diagnosed hyperthyroidism lasting under 2 months. Findings and caveats of the study: From stable hyperthyroidism, ophthalmopathy was separated by a 13 V-J model. Blood samples included most of the expanded thyroid clonotypes exceeding 0.001.

Per germline, CDR1 KGHSH and CDR2 LQKENI. CDR3 length: 15 residues. Trimming removed 5 bases from V and 7 bases from J; junction bases left unmatched: 11. It was RNA transcripts that yielded the amplified TCR beta CDR3 regions. HTBI primers were the set used in a first-round RT-PCR of the TCR CDR3. One entry per CDR3 protein results from TCRdb running MiXCR on the multiplex PCR reads. The sample lists about 480,000 distinct CDR3 sequences, around 14% occurring once. With regard to this clonotype: Its antigen is still unknown.

The sequenced material came from blood. The chain links TRBV18 to TRBJ1-5; 7 nucleotides agree with TRBD1. The receptor was derived from a woman aged 18-29 years with Graves' hyperthyroidism. CDR3 region: CASSSGQSVYQPQHF. The CDR3 bases are TGTGCCAGCTCATCGGGACAGTCCGTCTACCAGCCCCAGCATTTT.